Each of the 14 T cell receptor beta chains below was sequenced from the same sample in a study of OX40 agonist ivuxolimab in advanced cancers. Profiled with immunoSEQ multiplex PCR; TCRdb holds only in-frame clones, not every one. Of around 80,000 clones in the sample, around nine tenths were seen once. The sequences come from CD4+ or CD8+ T cells sorted from blood, collected in a trial of the OX40 agonist ivuxolimab. The receptors were gathered from an adult with an advanced solid tumor such as melanoma, head and neck, liver or kidney cancer.

The chain combines TRBV11-1 with TRBJ2-5, with TRBD2 as a possible D gene (5 bases). The CDR3 contains 14 residues. The germline CDR1 and CDR2 sequences are SGHAT and FQDESV (reference sequence). Trimming left V 5 bases short and J 5 bases short, with 15 bases between. CDR3 loop: CASSLGLTGETQYF. The CDR3 bases are TGTGCCAGCAGCCTCGGACTGACCGGGGAGACCCAGTACTTC.

This clone has a single count. The J gene is TRBJ1-1, the V gene TRBV7-2; tentatively, D is TRBD1 (5 bases). Germline values: CDR1 SGHTA, CDR2 FQGNSA. The germline V and J ends were trimmed by 6 bases and 1 base, with 12 bases remaining between them. The CDR3 runs to 14 residues. In nucleotides, the CDR3 is TGTGCCAGCAGTCCCGGGACTTCGAACACTGAAGCTTTCTTT. It codes for CASSPGTSNTEAFF.

This chain joins TRBV5-8 and TRBJ2-3; D perhaps matches TRBD1 (5 bases). The CDR3 is 15 residues long. The ends were cut back, 10 bases at V and 9 bases at J, with 27 bases in the middle. The germline gives CDR1 SGHTS, CDR2 YDEGEE. The DNA of the CDR3 is TGTGCCGAGACCGGCACAGGCCGCGCAGGGCGGACGCAGTATTTT. It is translated as CAETGTGRAGRTQYF.

The chain joins TRBV5-1 to TRBJ2-7; D uncertain. The CDR3 has 14 residues. V was clipped by 2 bases and J by 3 bases, with 12 bases between them. CDR1 is SGHRS and CDR2 is YFSETQ in the germline V gene. The CDR3 loop is CASSFQDGDYEQYF. The CDR3 coding sequence is TGCGCCAGCAGCTTCCAGGACGGCGACTACGAGCAGTACTTC.

This chain joins TRBV29-1 and TRBJ2-5; the D is unclear. V was cut by 7 bases and J by 4 bases, with 16 bases left in between. Looked up from germline, CDR1 is SQVTM and CDR2 is ANQGSEA. The CDR3 is made up of 13 amino acids. This CDR3 reads CSARQVLVETQYF. Here the CDR3 DNA reads TGCAGCGCTCGGCAGGTCCTGGTAGAGACCCAGTACTTC.

This chain uses TRBV29-1 with TRBJ2-5, with D uncertain. Per the germline V gene, CDR1 is SQVTM and CDR2 is ANQGSEA. The CDR3 is made up of 13 amino acids. Trimming took 7 bases from V and 4 from J, leaving 16 bases between them. As DNA, the CDR3 is TGCAGCGCGGGTCTACAGACCTCAGAGACCCAGTACTTC. Protein sequence: CSAGLQTSETQYF.

The chain couples TRBV19 to TRBJ1-5, with no clear D. Germline V CDR1 and CDR2: LNHDA, SQIVND (reference sequence). V was trimmed by 5 bases and J by 4 bases, leaving 12 bases between them. CDR3 length equals 14 residues. CDR3 sequence: CASSRARENQPQHF. The CDR3 DNA is TGTGCCAGTAGTCGGGCAAGGGAGAATCAGCCCCAGCATTTT.

This rearrangement joins TRBV28 to TRBJ2-7; D is ambiguous. The germline V gene encodes CDR1 MDHEN and CDR2 SYDVKM. CDR3 length: 13 amino acids. With 2 bases removed from V and 4 bases from J, the gap between germline ends came to 9 bases. Written as DNA, the CDR3 is TGTGCCAGCAGTTTACGCAACCGGTACGAGCAGTACTTC. Translation gives CASSLRNRYEQYF.

The chain combines TRBV30 with TRBJ2-7; D is ambiguous. This CDR3 is built from 13 residues. The V gene's germline CDR1 is GTSNPN and CDR2 SVGIG (reference sequence). V was pared by 1 base and J by 5 bases, with 12 bases between. This CDR3 is CAWSGRVANEQYF. CDR3 DNA sequence: TGTGCCTGGAGTGGTAGGGTAGCCAACGAGCAGTACTTC.

The chain has TRBV28 and TRBJ2-7; D is uncertain. Trimming removed 6 bases at V and 0 bases at J, with 6 bases between. CDR3 size: 12 residues. Germline CDR1 is MDHEN and CDR2 is SYDVKM. CDR3 protein: CASSSSSYEQYF. CDR3 sequence (DNA): TGTGCCAGCAGCTCCAGCTCCTACGAGCAGTACTTC.

The chain joins TRBV7-2 to TRBJ1-1; D ambiguous. The CDR3 runs 13 residues. The ends were cut back, 2 bases at V and 0 bases at J, with 4 bases in the middle. The germline V gene has CDR1 SGHTA and CDR2 FQGNSA. The CDR3 DNA sequence: TGTGCCAGCAGCTTACGGCTGAACACTGAAGCTTTCTTT. Translation: CASSLRLNTEAFF.

This clone has just one count. Within the sample, other DNA sequences also encode this same CDR3. The CDR3 reads CAWSVGITEAFF. For the CDR3, the DNA is TGTGCCTGGAGTGTGGGCATAACTGAAGCTTTCTTT. The rearrangement uses TRBV30 and TRBJ1-1; D call uncertain. With 0 bases removed from V and 5 bases from J, the gap between germline ends came to 7 bases. The CDR3 spans 12 residues. Germline V gene data show CDR1 as GTSNPN and CDR2 as SVGIG (reference sequence).

The chain has TRBV18 and TRBJ2-1; D is unclear. Trimming took off 0 bases at V and 3 bases at J, with 6 bases between the two ends. Germline lookup yields CDR1 KGHSH and CDR2 LQKENI. The CDR3 contains 14 residues. CDR3 protein: CASSPPNGYNEQFF. In DNA, the CDR3 is TGTGCCAGCTCACCACCGAACGGCTACAATGAGCAGTTCTTC.

The chain has TRBV19 and TRBJ1-2; 10 bases line up with TRBD1. Germline V gene lookup returns CDR1 LNHDA and CDR2 SQIVND (reference sequence). This CDR3 contains 13 residues. V was clipped by 6 bases and J by 8 bases; unmatched bases: 6. CDR3 sequence: CASRGQGRWGYTF. CDR3 nucleotide sequence: TGTGCCAGTAGGGGACAGGGGCGATGGGGCTACACCTTC.